These 27 T cell receptor beta chains were all obtained from the same sample, sequenced in a study of T cell repertoires in cytomegalovirus infection. These receptors' antigens are unknown. TCRdb passed the reads through MiXCR, listing each CDR3 protein once. Here the sample spans 750,000 to 950,000 distinct CDR3 sequences, almost 30% being singletons. Specimen: cultured CD8+ T cells from PBMCs, collected from culture after CMV antigen stimulation. The source is a human donor in good health (CMV status not recorded). Some clones in this sample may be carry-over from other donors' samples.

The gene calls are TRBV25-1 and TRBJ2-7, with D tentatively TRBD2 (5 bases). The germline V and J ends were trimmed by 4 bases and 5 bases, with 21 bases remaining between them. The CDR3 is 16 residues long. The germline V gene encodes CDR1 MGHDK and CDR2 SYGVNS. CDR3 loop: CASSALWTDSGDEQYF. The CDR3 DNA reads as TGTGCCAGCAGTGCCTTGTGGACGGACTCAGGAGACGAGCAGTACTTC.

The V and J genes are TRBV5-6 and TRBJ1-1; D is possibly TRBD1 (6 bases). From germline, CDR1 is SGHDT and CDR2 YYEEEE. The CDR3 is 15 amino acids. Trimming removed 0 bases from V and 1 base from J, with 10 bases in between. DNA of the CDR3: TGTGCCAGCAGCTTGGCCCAACAGGGGAACACTGAAGCTTTCTTT. This encodes CASSLAQQGNTEAFF. The full variable domain, in which reference TRBV5-6 and TRBJ1-1 provide the parts outside the CDR3, is DAGVTQSPTHLIKTRGQQVTLRCSPKSGHDTVSWYQQALGQGPQFIFQYYEEEERQRGNFPDRFSGHQFPNYSSELNVNALLLGDSALYLCASSLAQQGNTEAFFGQGTRLTVV.

The gene calls are TRBV27 and TRBJ2-5; no definite D call. Germline lookup yields CDR1 MNHEY and CDR2 SMNVEV (reference sequence). Trimming stripped 6 bases from V and 4 bases from J, with 12 bases between. The CDR3 spans 13 residues. CDR3: CASSNSPGETQYF. DNA for the CDR3: TGTGCCAGCAGCAACAGCCCGGGAGAGACCCAGTACTTC.

The chain links TRBV7-6 to TRBJ2-3; 8 bases match TRBD1. Trimming at V came to 5 bases and at J to 6 bases, leaving 13 bases not matched to a gene. This CDR3 is 16 amino acids long. CDR1 and CDR2 from the germline V gene are SGHVS and FNYEAQ. CDR3 protein: CASSSSARGQRDTQYF. CDR3 DNA: TGTGCCAGCAGCAGCAGCGCCAGGGGGCAAAGGGATACGCAGTATTTT.

This clonotype was seen more than once but under ten times. The rearrangement joins TRBV6-1 to TRBJ2-7; 8 nucleotides match TRBD1. CDR1 and CDR2 from the germline V gene are MNHNS and SASEGT. The CDR3 sequence is 16 residues long. The J segment lost 2 bases and the V segment lost 7 bases, leaving 13 bases of the junction unmatched. The chain's CDR3 is CASIPGQAISTYEQYF. The CDR3 DNA follows: TGTGCCAGCATTCCGGGACAGGCCATATCTACCTACGAGCAGTACTTC.

This clonotype was detected a few times. This chain uses TRBV19 with TRBJ1-3; TRBD1 aligns across 11 bases. V lost 5 bases to trimming and J lost 4 bases; unmatched junction nucleotides: 7. This CDR3 region has 16 residues. CDR1 and CDR2 (germline): LNHDA, SQIVND (reference sequence). The CDR3 region is CASSYGTGGSGNTIYF. As DNA, the CDR3 is TGTGCCAGTAGTTACGGGACAGGGGGATCCGGAAACACCATATATTTT.

This clonotype has more than one count but fewer than ten. The chain carries TRBV27 and TRBJ2-7, with TRBD2 identical over 15 bases. The CDR3 runs to 15 residues. The junction had 5 bases not matched to a gene; V was cut back by 6 bases and J by 5 bases. Germline assignment: CDR1 MNHEY and CDR2 SMNVEV (reference sequence). Here the CDR3 DNA reads TGTGCCAGCAGCAGGACTAGCGGGGGGGCCAACGAGCAGTACTTC. This encodes CASSRTSGGANEQYF.

This clonotype was picked up many times. The chain links TRBV7-8 to TRBJ2-2; D unresolved. Between the trimmed V and J ends, which lost 6 bases and 3 bases, there was a span of 11 bases. Germline V gene data show CDR1 as SGHVS and CDR2 as FQNEAQ. The CDR3 extends over 14 amino acids. The CDR3 loop reads CASSPREDTGELFF. The CDR3 DNA follows: TGTGCCAGCAGTCCCCGCGAGGACACCGGGGAGCTGTTTTTT.

The CDR3 protein is CASSSPLAGSGNSPLHF. CDR3 DNA: TGTGCCAGCAGCTCCCCTTTAGCCGGGTCGGGTAATTCACCCCTCCACTTT. The chain links TRBV7-9 to TRBJ1-6; D not resolved. Trimming removed 4 bases at V and 6 bases at J, with 19 bases between. Germline V CDR1 and CDR2: SEHNR, FQNEAQ (reference sequence). The CDR3 spans 17 residues.

V usage is TRBV7-9 and J usage is TRBJ1-1; tentative D call: TRBD1 (5 bases). CDR3 length: 14 amino acids. With 6 bases removed from V and 2 bases from J, the gap between germline ends came to 13 bases. The germline V gene encodes CDR1 SEHNR and CDR2 FQNEAQ (reference sequence). CDR3 protein: CASRTSQGNTEAFF. The CDR3 bases are TGTGCCAGCAGAACCTCTCAGGGTAACACTGAAGCTTTCTTT.

This chain uses TRBV6-5 with TRBJ2-1; 9 bases fit TRBD2. Trimming took 2 bases from V and 0 from J; bases not matched to a gene: 2. The CDR3 sequence is 16 residues long. Germline V CDR1 and CDR2: MNHEY, SVGAGI. CDR3 loop: CASSYGLASSYNEQFF. In DNA, the CDR3 is TGTGCCAGCAGTTACGGACTAGCGAGCTCCTACAATGAGCAGTTCTTC.

This chain connects TRBV11-2 to TRBJ1-1; TRBD1 agrees at 8 bases. The CDR3 runs to 14 residues. V lost 5 bases, J lost 5 bases, and 7 bases stayed unmatched. Germline V CDR1 and CDR2: SGHAT, FQNNGV. The CDR3 DNA reads as TGTGCCAGCAGCCCCACGACAGGGGTAACTGAAGCTTTCTTT. The encoded protein is CASSPTTGVTEAFF.

There are a few counts of this clonotype. V usage is TRBV7-8 and J usage is TRBJ1-4, with D perhaps TRBD1 (5 bases). The CDR3 contains 15 residues. CDR1 is SGHVS, CDR2 FQNEAQ, per germline. V was cut by 6 bases and J by 12 bases, with 23 bases left in between. The CDR3 here is CASSPRQGPNEELFF. The CDR3 DNA follows: TGTGCCAGCAGTCCTCGGCAGGGCCCTAATGAGGAACTGTTTTTT.

In regard to this clonotype: The junction does not match germline at one end; this may be a read error. The chain carries TRBV7-9 and TRBJ2-6; D is perhaps TRBD1 (6 bases). Germline CDR1 reads SEHNR; CDR2 reads FQNEAQ (reference sequence). This CDR3 contains 15 residues. As DNA, the CDR3 is TGTGCCGGCAGCTTAGAGGGGGAAGGGGCCAACGTCCTGACTTTC. The encoded protein is CAGSLEGEGANVLTF.

This rearrangement joins TRBV2 to TRBJ1-2; 7 nucleotides agree with TRBD1. The CDR3 sequence is 15 residues long. J lost 6 bases, V lost 4 bases, and 11 bases had no gene match. Per the germline V gene, CDR1 is SNHLY and CDR2 is FYNNEI. The CDR3 sequence is CASSGGQVLIDGYTF. The DNA for the CDR3 is TGTGCCAGCAGTGGTGGACAGGTCTTAATTGATGGCTACACCTTC.

The V gene is TRBV7-3, the J gene TRBJ2-3, with 8 bases aligning to TRBD1. Per the germline V gene, CDR1 is SGHTA and CDR2 is FQGTGA. The CDR3 covers 17 residues. J lost 6 bases, V lost 1 base, and 12 bases had no gene match. The CDR3 DNA follows: TGTGCCAGCAGCTTAAGGGGTAGGGGACAGGTGTCGGATACGCAGTATTTT. Translation gives CASSLRGRGQVSDTQYF. Full variable domain (remainder filled in from reference TRBV7-3 and TRBJ2-3): GAGVSQTPSNKVTEKGKYVELRCDPISGHTALYWYRQSLGQGPEFLIYFQGTGAADDSGLPNDRFFAVRPEGSVSTLKIQRTERGDSAVYLCASSLRGRGQVSDTQYFGPGTRLTVL.

There are a few counts of this clonotype. This sequence joins TRBV19 and TRBJ1-1; tentative D call: TRBD1 (5 bases). This CDR3 is 16 amino acids long. Trimming cost V 4 bases and J 4 bases, with 19 bases left between them. CDR1 and CDR2 (germline): LNHDA, SQIVND (reference sequence). The CDR3 is CASSNGGLFFGTEAFF. DNA of the CDR3: TGTGCCAGTAGTAATGGGGGACTTTTTTTCGGCACTGAAGCTTTCTTT.

This clonotype was observed a few times. J is TRBJ2-7 and V is TRBV7-2; 8 bases align to TRBD1. After removal of 6 bases from V and 1 base from J, the junction contained 5 bases not matched to a gene. The CDR3 is 14 residues long. Germline CDR1 and CDR2: SGHTA and FQGNSA. The CDR3 region is CASSWGDRSYEQYF. In DNA, the CDR3 is TGTGCCAGCAGTTGGGGGGACAGGTCCTACGAGCAGTACTTC.

In this sample, this clonotype turned up a few times. The genes are TRBV2 and TRBJ1-2; perhaps TRBD1 as D (5 bases). Trimming shortened V by 11 bases and J by 2 bases, and 15 bases separated the two germline ends. The CDR3 runs 13 residues. From germline, CDR1 is SNHLY and CDR2 FYNNEI. CDR3 bases: TGTGCCGGGACTAGGGCGGAAAACTATGGCTACACCTTC. Its protein is CAGTRAENYGYTF.

This clonotype showed up just a few times. CDR3 DNA sequence: TGTGCCAGTTATACCGGGGAGCTGTTTTTT. This codes for CASYTGELFF. The chain combines TRBV6-6 with TRBJ2-2; D is uncertain. This CDR3 comprises 10 residues. From germline, CDR1 is MNHNY and CDR2 SVGAGI (reference sequence). V was shortened by 9 bases and J by 5 bases, with 4 bases between the two germline ends.

The chain links TRBV27 to TRBJ1-2; the D gene is possibly TRBD1 (5 bases). This CDR3 has 14 amino acids. In germline, CDR1 is MNHEY, CDR2 SMNVEV (reference sequence). The V end was cut by 6 bases, the J end by 3 bases, with 14 bases between. CDR3 DNA sequence: TGTGCCAGCAGCCAAGGACAATCTTACTATGGCTACACCTTC. It encodes CASSQGQSYYGYTF.

Points on this clonotype: Possible read error: a much larger clone is one base away. The chain is built from TRBV6-5 and TRBJ1-4; tentatively, D is TRBD1 (5 bases). V lost 1 base to trimming and J lost 7 bases, with 16 bases between them. The CDR3 totals 16 residues. The germline V gene encodes CDR1 MNHEY and CDR2 SVGAGI. This chain's CDR3 is CASSYLNLGVGEKLFF. CDR3 nucleotide sequence: TGTGCCAGCAGTTACTTGAATTTAGGGGTCGGTGAAAAACTGTTTTTT.

This clonotype was counted a few times. The rearrangement joins TRBV12-3 or TRBV12-4 to TRBJ2-7; TRBD1 matches 10 bases. Losses at the gene ends were 3 bases for V and 1 base for J; bases not matched to a gene: 6. This CDR3 has 16 residues. CDR3 sequence reads: CASSFWTGGLSYEQYF. CDR3 bases: TGTGCCAGCAGTTTTTGGACAGGGGGGCTTTCCTACGAGCAGTACTTC.

This clonotype was seen only a few times. The J gene is TRBJ1-5, the V gene TRBV19; the D is unclear. V was cut by 1 base and J by 6 bases, with 4 bases left in between. Germline values: CDR1 LNHDA, CDR2 SQIVND (reference sequence). The CDR3 loop spans 12 amino acids. The CDR3 region has the DNA TGTGCCAGTAGTATAGGACTTCAGCCCCAGCATTTT. Translation: CASSIGLQPQHF.

V usage is TRBV12-3 or TRBV12-4 and J usage is TRBJ2-3; D is possibly TRBD2 (6 bases). The CDR3 is made up of 15 amino acids. The ends were cut back, 5 bases at V and 0 bases at J, with 12 bases in the middle. The chain's CDR3 is CASSPLAESTDTQYF. Written as DNA, the CDR3 is TGTGCCAGCAGTCCGTTAGCGGAGAGCACAGATACGCAGTATTTT.

With respect to this clonotype: A much larger clone sits a single nucleotide away, making a read error possible. This chain uses TRBV7-6 with TRBJ2-7; TRBD1 aligns across 10 bases. This CDR3 comprises 15 residues. V lost 8 bases, J lost 3 bases, and 10 bases stayed unmatched. Germline CDR1 is SGHVS and CDR2 is FNYEAQ. CDR3: CASGPTGGLRYEQYF. CDR3 DNA: TGTGCCAGCGGCCCGACAGGGGGCCTTCGCTACGAGCAGTACTTC.

This clonotype was seen many times. The J gene is TRBJ1-2, the V gene TRBV13, with 11 nucleotides matching TRBD1. Per the germline V gene, CDR1 is PRHDT and CDR2 is FYEKMQ (reference sequence). After removal of 2 bases from V and 6 bases from J, the junction contained 2 bases not matched to a gene. The CDR3 has 14 amino acids. CDR3 sequence (DNA): TGTGCCAGCAGCTTATGGACAGGGGGCCATGGCTACACCTTC. It is translated as CASSLWTGGHGYTF.